This record covers a single T cell receptor (beta chain). Antigen: not known. The method was immunoSEQ multiplex PCR; TCRdb's version includes in-frame clones alone and lacks a portion of them. The table includes 97,000 or so clones, roughly 80% detected once. This sample was included in a study of cytotoxic CD8 clonotypes in ibrutinib-treated CLL. Overall study context: Response sampling came at median 12 months of treatment, ranging roughly 6 to 36 months.

Study conclusions and caveats: Public clonotypes showed up rarely, and on treatment they shrank or held steady.

The TCR originated in a human donor with chronic lymphocytic leukemia. Material: PBMCs, obtained after 12 months of ibrutinib treatment.

Here the CDR3 reads CASSLTWTGNEQYF. In DNA form, the CDR3 reads TGTGCCAGCAGCTTAACTTGGACAGGGAACGAGCAGTACTTC. V and J are TRBV7-3 and TRBJ2-7, with 8 bases lining up with TRBD1. This CDR3 comprises 14 residues. The V gene's germline CDR1 is SGHTA and CDR2 FQGTGA. V shed 0 bases, J shed 5 bases, and the junction held 3 bases outside the gene matches. Filled out from reference TRBV7-3 and TRBJ2-7, the complete variable domain reads GAGVSQTPSNKVTEKGKYVELRCDPISGHTALYWYRQSLGQGPEFLIYFQGTGAADDSGLPNDRFFAVRPEGSVSTLKIQRTERGDSAVYLCASSLTWTGNEQYFGPGTRLTVT.